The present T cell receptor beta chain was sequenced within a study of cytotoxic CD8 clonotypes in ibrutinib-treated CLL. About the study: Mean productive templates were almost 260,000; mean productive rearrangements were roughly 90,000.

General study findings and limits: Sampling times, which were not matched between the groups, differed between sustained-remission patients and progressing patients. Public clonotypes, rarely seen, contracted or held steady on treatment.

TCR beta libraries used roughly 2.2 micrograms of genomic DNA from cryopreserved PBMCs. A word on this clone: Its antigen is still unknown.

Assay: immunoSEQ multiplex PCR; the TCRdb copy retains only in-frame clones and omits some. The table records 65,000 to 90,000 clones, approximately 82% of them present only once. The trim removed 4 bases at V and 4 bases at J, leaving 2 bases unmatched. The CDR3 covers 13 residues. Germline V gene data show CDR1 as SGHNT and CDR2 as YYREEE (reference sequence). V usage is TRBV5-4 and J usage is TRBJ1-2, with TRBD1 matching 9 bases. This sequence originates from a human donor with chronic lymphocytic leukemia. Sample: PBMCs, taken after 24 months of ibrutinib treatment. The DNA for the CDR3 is TGTGCCAGCAGCACGACAGGGGGCTATGGCTACACCTTC. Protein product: CASSTTGGYGYTF.